This T cell receptor beta chain was observed in a study of spatial heterogeneity in lung cancer. The CDR3 consists of 15 residues. Germline V gene sequence: CDR1 SGHRS, CDR2 YFSETQ. V lost 4 bases and J 0 bases, leaving 13 bases between the germline ends. Time point specified: sample taken at primary tumor resection. In TCRdb, the 5' RACE reads were re-called with MiXCR into one record per CDR3 protein. The sample records 40,000 to 45,000 distinct CDR3 sequences, 6.8% being singletons. This clonotype has ten or more counts. This chain joins TRBV5-1 and TRBJ1-2; D possibly corresponds to TRBD1 (5 bases). The source was PBMCs, collected at surgery. The source is a female donor with early-stage non-small cell lung cancer. CDR3 in DNA: TGCGCCAGCAGCGCCGGACACGTCGCTAACTATGGCTACACCTTC. Its translation is CASSAGHVANYGYTF. Drawing the rest from reference TRBV5-1 and TRBJ1-2, the complete variable domain is KAGVTQTPRYLIKTRGQQVTLSCSPISGHRSVSWYQQTPGQGLQFLFEYFSETQRNKGNFPGRFSGRQFSNSRSEMNVSTLELGDSALYLCASSAGHVANYGYTFGSGTRLTVV.